The clone carrying this T cell receptor beta chain appeared once. The sample comes from a study of blood T cell repertoires in COVID-19. Libraries were prepared by immunoSEQ multiplex PCR; TCRdb keeps only in-frame clonotypes and omits some of them. The table includes about 130,000 clones, 75% to 90% detected once. The germline V gene has CDR1 SNHLY and CDR2 FYNNEI. V was clipped by 5 bases and J by 10 bases; unmatched bases: 9. The length of the CDR3 is 15 residues. The sequence came from a man between 50 and 59 years old with active COVID-19. The sample consisted of peripheral blood. This rearrangement joins TRBV2 to TRBJ1-6, with 9 bases lining up with TRBD1. The CDR3 region has the DNA TGTGCCAGCAGTCCTCAGGACAGGGGAGGGTCACCCCTCCACTTT. Its protein is CASSPQDRGGSPLHF.